Reported below is one TCR beta chain. The antigen is undetermined. The CDR3 length is 14 residues. From germline, CDR1 is LNHDA and CDR2 SQIVND (reference sequence). V shed 10 bases and J shed 3 bases, with 18 bases lying between them. The protocol was immunoSEQ multiplex PCR, while the TCRdb copy is restricted to in-frame clones and leaves out a portion. The sample has around 350,000 clones, more than 60% seen once. The data belong to a study of shared clonotypes between healthy human individuals. Study-wide results and caveats: Relative to memory subsets, naive subsets generally showed larger estimated richness. Depth of sequencing was expected to influence donor clonotype sharing. Naive CD4 clonotype sharing across a few donors was approximately 5.2%.

CD4+ cells yielded CD45RA+ naive and CD45RA-negative memory subsets. The chain couples TRBV19 to TRBJ1-1; the D gene is possibly TRBD1 (5 bases). The specimen sequenced was memory CD4+ T cells sorted from blood. Subset noted: CD45RA-negative fraction. The clonotype originates from a man younger than 45 in good health. DNA for the CDR3: TGTGCCACCAGAGGGGCAGGGTGGGACACTGAAGCTTTCTTT. Its protein is CATRGAGWDTEAFF. The variable domain in full, with the rest retrieved from reference TRBV19 and TRBJ1-1, is DGGITQSPKYLFRKEGQNVTLSCEQNLNHDAMYWYRQDPGQGLRLIYYSQIVNDFQKGDIAEGYSVSREKKESFPLTVTSAQKNPTAFYLCATRGAGWDTEAFFGQGTRLTVV.